Following are 8 T cell receptor beta chains from one sample sequenced in a study of cytomegalovirus exposure and HLA in healthy donors (TCRdb year 2017). The library came from the immunoSEQ multiplex PCR assay. For the multiplex PCR, a mixture combining 60 forward primers for TCR Vbeta segments and 13 reverse primers for TCR Jbeta segments was used. Entries here come from immuneACCESS through TCRdb and include only in-frame sequences with V and J called. Some clones fail to appear in such tables; in the studies checked, an unresolved V gene covers under half of the shortfall, and the cause of the remainder is unknown. The sample table holds around 140,000 clones, of which 60% to 80% were seen once. Approximately 4% of the sample is in the top ten clones. The source material was PBMCs. The receptors were sampled from a man aged 45-65 years in good health and CMV-seropositive.

This CDR3 is CASSLSSGQGSEAFF. The DNA for the CDR3 is TGCGCCAGCAGCCTCAGCTCCGGACAGGGCTCTGAAGCTTTCTTT. The chain recombines TRBV4-1 with TRBJ1-1, with 8 nucleotides matching TRBD1. V lost 4 bases to trimming and J lost 6 bases; unmatched junction nucleotides: 10. Germline V CDR1 and CDR2: MGHRA, YSYEKL. This CDR3 spans 15 amino acids.

This chain links TRBV5-1 with TRBJ1-2; D unclear. Trimming shortened V by 0 bases and J by 1 base, and 7 bases separated the two germline ends. CDR3 length: 14 residues. CDR1 and CDR2 (germline): SGHRS, YFSETQ. The DNA of the CDR3 is TGCGCCAGCAGCTTGGACAGTAATAACTATGGCTACACCTTC. Its protein product is CASSLDSNNYGYTF.

The V gene is TRBV7-2, the J gene TRBJ2-2; 9 bases map to TRBD2. The CDR3 covers 15 residues. Looked up from germline, CDR1 is SGHTA and CDR2 is FQGNSA. J was trimmed by 7 bases and V by 1 base; bases with no gene match: 4. DNA of the CDR3: TGTGCCAGCAGCTTAGATGCGGGAGGGTTCGGGGAGCTGTTTTTT. This codes for CASSLDAGGFGELFF.

This clone was observed a single time. The chain combines TRBV28 with TRBJ2-5, with D possibly being TRBD1 (6 bases). Per the germline V gene, CDR1 is MDHEN and CDR2 is SYDVKM. This CDR3 comprises 14 residues. V was cut by 2 bases and J by 2 bases, with 9 bases left in between. The CDR3 sequence: CASSLRDTQETQYF. The CDR3 DNA is TGTGCCAGCAGTTTAAGGGACACTCAAGAGACCCAGTACTTC. The whole variable domain, remainder taken from reference TRBV28 and TRBJ2-5, is DVKVTQSSRYLVKRTGEKVFLECVQDMDHENMFWYRQDPGLGLRLIYFSYDVKMKEKGDIPEGYSVSREKKERFSLILESASTNQTSMYLCASSLRDTQETQYFGPGTRLLVL.

The chain uses TRBV10-1 and TRBJ1-1, with D hard to call. The V gene lost 6 bases and the J gene lost 4 bases, with 15 bases spanning the gap. The CDR3 extends over 14 amino acids. CDR1 is WNHNN, CDR2 SYGVQD, per germline (reference sequence). The CDR3 sequence is CASRRDSWSTEAFF. CDR3 sequence (DNA): TGCGCCAGCAGGCGAGATTCTTGGAGCACTGAAGCTTTCTTT.

This clone was seen more than once but under ten times. V gene TRBV5-6 combines with J gene TRBJ2-6; possibly TRBD2 for D (5 bases). Trimming removed 0 bases from V and 0 bases from J, with 10 bases in between. The length of the CDR3 is 17 residues. The germline gives CDR1 SGHDT, CDR2 YYEEEE. The CDR3 loop reads CASSLAPGNSGANVLTF. CDR3 sequence (DNA): TGTGCCAGCAGCTTGGCCCCGGGAAACTCTGGGGCCAACGTCCTGACTTTC.

This sequence joins TRBV4-2 and TRBJ2-6; possible D gene TRBD1, 6 bases. The ends were cut back, 4 bases at V and 0 bases at J, with 10 bases in the middle. This CDR3 region has 16 residues. From germline, CDR1 is LGHNA and CDR2 YNFKEQ. Written as DNA, the CDR3 is TGTGCCAGCAGCCCCCAGGACAGCTCTGGGGCCAACGTCCTGACTTTC. It codes for CASSPQDSSGANVLTF.

This clone was counted a few times. The rearrangement joins TRBV10-3 to TRBJ2-2; D may match TRBD1 or TRBD2 (5 bases each). This CDR3 is built from 12 residues. Germline V gene lookup returns CDR1 ENHRY and CDR2 SYGVKD. Trimming shortened V by 6 bases and J by 7 bases, and 9 bases separated the two germline ends. The CDR3 here is CAIREGSGELFF. In nucleotides, the CDR3 is TGTGCCATCAGAGAGGGGAGCGGGGAGCTGTTTTTT.